Following are 2 T cell receptor beta chains from one sample sequenced in a study of T cell repertoires in cytomegalovirus infection. No antigen has been identified for these receptors. Each CDR3 protein gets one entry after TCRdb re-called the reads with MiXCR. Of around 900,000 distinct CDR3 sequences in the sample, less than 40% were seen once. Sample: cultured CD8+ T cells from PBMCs, taken from culture after CMV antigen stimulation. These TCRs come from a human donor in good health (CMV status not recorded). Some clones in this sample may be carry-over from other donors' samples.

CDR3 amino acids: CAISANEWASLYGYTF. The DNA for the CDR3 is TGTGCCATCAGTGCAAATGAATGGGCCTCACTCTATGGCTACACCTTC. The chain combines TRBV10-3 with TRBJ1-2; D is undetermined. Per germline, CDR1 ENHRY and CDR2 SYGVKD. The CDR3 length is 16 residues. V was shortened by 4 bases and J by 4 bases, with 19 bases between the two germline ends.

There are many counts of this clonotype. The chain uses TRBV7-6 and TRBJ1-4, with D tentatively TRBD1 (6 bases). The CDR3 runs 15 residues. Germline values: CDR1 SGHVS, CDR2 FNYEAQ. V was clipped by 0 bases and J by 7 bases, with 12 bases between them. Written as DNA, the CDR3 is TGTGCCAGCAGCTTAGCGGCGGGGGCAGGTGAAAAACTGTTTTTT. This gives the protein CASSLAAGAGEKLFF.